This TCR beta chain was identified in a study of vaccination effects on CD4 cells after COVID-19. General observations from the study: Cross-reaction with common cold coronaviruses was seen in only 1 of 255 vaccine-induced clones from healthy vaccinees.

Sequencing was preceded by expansion of antigen-specific CD4+ T cells with viral peptide pools in the ViraFEST assay. Culture lasted over 9 days before CD4+ T cell isolation. Either the BNT162b2 or mRNA-1273 vaccine was given to participants in two doses. None of these healthy vaccinees had been infected with SARS-CoV-2 before vaccination. Researchers swapped half the medium for IL-2 medium on both days 3 and 7. About this clone itself: The antigen is not known.

Using immunoSEQ multiplex PCR, the repertoire was profiled, and TCRdb retains in-frame clones only, with some absent. The sample contains 60,000 to 90,000 clones, about 80% of which appear only once. This CDR3 is built from 17 residues. The sample consisted of CD4+ T cells from PBMCs cultured with HCoV-229E spike peptides, taken after COVID-19 vaccination. The V call is TRBV21-1, the J call TRBJ2-5; TRBD2 was called by the table and not checked on the DNA. TRBV21-1 is reported as a pseudogene. This TCR came from a human donor who received a COVID-19 vaccine. The CDR3 DNA is TGTGCCAGCAGCAAACCTATCCTAGCGGGGAGGGGGGAGACCCAGTACTTC. As protein: CASSKPILAGRGETQYF.